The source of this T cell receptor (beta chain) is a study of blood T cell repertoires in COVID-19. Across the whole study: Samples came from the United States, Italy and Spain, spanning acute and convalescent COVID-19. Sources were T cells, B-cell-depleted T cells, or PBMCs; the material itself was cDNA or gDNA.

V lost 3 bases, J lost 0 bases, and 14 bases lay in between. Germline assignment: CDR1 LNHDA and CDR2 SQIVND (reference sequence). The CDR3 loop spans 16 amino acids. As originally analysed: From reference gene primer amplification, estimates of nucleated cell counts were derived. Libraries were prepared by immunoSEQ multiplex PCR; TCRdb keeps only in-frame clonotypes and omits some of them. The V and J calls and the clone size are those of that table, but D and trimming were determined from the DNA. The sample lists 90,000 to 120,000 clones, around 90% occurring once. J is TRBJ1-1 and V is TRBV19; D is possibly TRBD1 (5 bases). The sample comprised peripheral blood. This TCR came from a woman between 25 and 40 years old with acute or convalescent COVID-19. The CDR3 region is CASSIDSDYMNTEAFF. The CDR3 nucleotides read TGTGCCAGTAGTATCGACAGCGATTACATGAACACTGAAGCTTTCTTT.